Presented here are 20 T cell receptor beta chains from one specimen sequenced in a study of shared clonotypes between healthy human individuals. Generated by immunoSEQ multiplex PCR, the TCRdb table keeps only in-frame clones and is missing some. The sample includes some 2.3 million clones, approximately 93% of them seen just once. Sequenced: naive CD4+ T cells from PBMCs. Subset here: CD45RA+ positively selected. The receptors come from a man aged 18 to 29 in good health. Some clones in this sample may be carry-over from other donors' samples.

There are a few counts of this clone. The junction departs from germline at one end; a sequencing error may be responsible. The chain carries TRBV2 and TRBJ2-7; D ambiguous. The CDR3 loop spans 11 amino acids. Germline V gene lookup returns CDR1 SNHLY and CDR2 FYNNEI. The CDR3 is CASSDRAASRF. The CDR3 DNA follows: TGTGCCAGCAGTGATAGGGCGGCAAGCCGATTC.

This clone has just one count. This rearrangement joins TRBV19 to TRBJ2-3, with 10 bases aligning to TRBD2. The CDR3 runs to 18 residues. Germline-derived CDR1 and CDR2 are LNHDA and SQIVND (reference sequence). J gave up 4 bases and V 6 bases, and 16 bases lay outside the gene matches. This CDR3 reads CASSGRASGRFRADTQYF. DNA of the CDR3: TGTGCCAGTAGCGGGAGGGCTAGCGGGAGATTTCGGGCAGATACGCAGTATTTT.

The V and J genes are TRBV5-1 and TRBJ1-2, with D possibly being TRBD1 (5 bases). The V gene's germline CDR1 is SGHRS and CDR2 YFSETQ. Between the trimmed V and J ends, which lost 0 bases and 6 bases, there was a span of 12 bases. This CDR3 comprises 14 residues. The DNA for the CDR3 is TGCGCCAGCAGCTTGGGTCAGGGATCCCATGGCTACACCTTC. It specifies CASSLGQGSHGYTF. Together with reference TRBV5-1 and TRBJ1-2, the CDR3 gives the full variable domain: KAGVTQTPRYLIKTRGQQVTLSCSPISGHRSVSWYQQTPGQGLQFLFEYFSETQRNKGNFPGRFSGRQFSNSRSEMNVSTLELGDSALYLCASSLGQGSHGYTFGSGTRLTVV.

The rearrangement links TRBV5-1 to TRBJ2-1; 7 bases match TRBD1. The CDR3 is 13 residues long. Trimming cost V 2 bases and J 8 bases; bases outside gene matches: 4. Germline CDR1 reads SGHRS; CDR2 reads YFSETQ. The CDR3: CASSLLDRDEQFF. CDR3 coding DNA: TGCGCCAGCAGCTTATTAGACAGGGATGAGCAGTTCTTC.

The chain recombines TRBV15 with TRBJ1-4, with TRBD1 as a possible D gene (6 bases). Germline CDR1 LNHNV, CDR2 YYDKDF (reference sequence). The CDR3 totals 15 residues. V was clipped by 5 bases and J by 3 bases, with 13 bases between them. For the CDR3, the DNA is TGTGCCACCAGCTTAACGGGACAACCTAATGAAAAACTGTTTTTT. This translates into CATSLTGQPNEKLFF.

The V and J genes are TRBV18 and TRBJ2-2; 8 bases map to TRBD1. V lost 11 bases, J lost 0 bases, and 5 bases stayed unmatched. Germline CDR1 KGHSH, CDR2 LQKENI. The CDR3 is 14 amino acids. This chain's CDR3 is CAGGQGPNTGELFF. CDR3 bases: TGTGCCGGTGGACAGGGCCCGAACACCGGGGAGCTGTTTTTT.

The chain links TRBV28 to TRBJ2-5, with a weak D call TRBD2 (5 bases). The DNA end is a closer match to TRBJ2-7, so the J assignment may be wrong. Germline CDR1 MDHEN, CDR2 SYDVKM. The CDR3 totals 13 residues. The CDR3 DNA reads TGTGCCAGCAGTTTATATCGGGACTACGAGCAGTACTTC. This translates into CASSLYRDYEQYF.

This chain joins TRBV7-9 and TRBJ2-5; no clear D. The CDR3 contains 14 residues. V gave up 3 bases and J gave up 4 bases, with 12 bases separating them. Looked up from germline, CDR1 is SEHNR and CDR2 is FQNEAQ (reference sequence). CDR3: CASSFRAGGETQYF. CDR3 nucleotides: TGTGCCAGCAGCTTCAGAGCTGGTGGAGAGACCCAGTACTTC.

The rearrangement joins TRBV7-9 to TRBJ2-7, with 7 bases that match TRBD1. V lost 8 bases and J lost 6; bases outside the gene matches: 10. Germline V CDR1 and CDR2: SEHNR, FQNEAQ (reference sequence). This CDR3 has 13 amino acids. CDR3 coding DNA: TGTGCCAGCGGCCGGGACAGTGTGAGCGAGCAGTACTTC. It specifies CASGRDSVSEQYF. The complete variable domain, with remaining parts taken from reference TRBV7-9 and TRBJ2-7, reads DTGVSQNPRHKITKRGQNVTFRCDPISEHNRLYWYRQTLGQGPEFLTYFQNEAQLEKSRLLSDRFSAERPKGSFSTLEIQRTEQGDSAMYLCASGRDSVSEQYFGPGTRLTVT.

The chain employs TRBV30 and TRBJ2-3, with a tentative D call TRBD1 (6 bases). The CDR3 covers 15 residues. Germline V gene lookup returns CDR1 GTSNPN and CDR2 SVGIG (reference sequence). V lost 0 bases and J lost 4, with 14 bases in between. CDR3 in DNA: TGTGCCTGGAGTGTATCAGGGACATCAGCAGATACGCAGTATTTT. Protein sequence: CAWSVSGTSADTQYF.

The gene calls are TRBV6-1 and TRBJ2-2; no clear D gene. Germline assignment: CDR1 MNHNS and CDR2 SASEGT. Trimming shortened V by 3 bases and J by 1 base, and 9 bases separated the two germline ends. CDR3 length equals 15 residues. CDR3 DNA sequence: TGTGCCAGCAGTGACAGACTGGGGAACACCGGGGAGCTGTTTTTT. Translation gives CASSDRLGNTGELFF.

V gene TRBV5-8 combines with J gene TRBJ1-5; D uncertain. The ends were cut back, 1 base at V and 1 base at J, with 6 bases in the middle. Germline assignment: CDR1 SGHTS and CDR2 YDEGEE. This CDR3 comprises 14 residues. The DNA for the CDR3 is TGTGCCAGCAGCTTGTGGCAGAGCAATCAGCCCCAGCATTTT. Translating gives CASSLWQSNQPQHF.

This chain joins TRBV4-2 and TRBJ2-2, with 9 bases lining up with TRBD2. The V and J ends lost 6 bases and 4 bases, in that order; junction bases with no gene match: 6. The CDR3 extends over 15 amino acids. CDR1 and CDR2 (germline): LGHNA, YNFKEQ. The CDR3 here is CASRVAGVGTGELFF. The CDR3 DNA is TGTGCCAGCAGGGTAGCGGGAGTGGGCACCGGGGAGCTGTTTTTT.

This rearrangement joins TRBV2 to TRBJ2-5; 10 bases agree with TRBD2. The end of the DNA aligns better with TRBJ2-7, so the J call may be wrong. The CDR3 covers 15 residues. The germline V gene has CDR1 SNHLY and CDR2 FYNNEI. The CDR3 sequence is CASSGTSGAIYEQYF. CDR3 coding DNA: TGTGCCAGCAGTGGGACTAGCGGAGCAATCTACGAGCAGTACTTC.

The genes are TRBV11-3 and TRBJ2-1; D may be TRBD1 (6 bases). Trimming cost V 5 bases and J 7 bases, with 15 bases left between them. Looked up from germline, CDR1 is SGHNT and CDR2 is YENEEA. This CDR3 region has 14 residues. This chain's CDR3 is CASSGDRGGNEQFF. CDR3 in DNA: TGTGCCAGCAGCGGCGACCGAGGGGGTAATGAGCAGTTCTTC.

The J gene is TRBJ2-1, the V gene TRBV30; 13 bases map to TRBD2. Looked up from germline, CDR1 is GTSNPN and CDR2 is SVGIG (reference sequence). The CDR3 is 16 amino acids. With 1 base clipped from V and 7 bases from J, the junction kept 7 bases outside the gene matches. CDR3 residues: CAWSGRTSGRGNEQFF. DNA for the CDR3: TGTGCCTGGAGTGGCCGGACTAGCGGGAGAGGTAATGAGCAGTTCTTC.

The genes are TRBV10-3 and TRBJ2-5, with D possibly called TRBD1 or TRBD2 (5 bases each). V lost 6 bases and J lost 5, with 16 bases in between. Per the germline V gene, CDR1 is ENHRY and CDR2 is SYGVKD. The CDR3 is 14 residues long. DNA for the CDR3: TGTGCCATCAGGGGGACGGCTCGGGGCGAGACCCAGTACTTC. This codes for CAIRGTARGETQYF.

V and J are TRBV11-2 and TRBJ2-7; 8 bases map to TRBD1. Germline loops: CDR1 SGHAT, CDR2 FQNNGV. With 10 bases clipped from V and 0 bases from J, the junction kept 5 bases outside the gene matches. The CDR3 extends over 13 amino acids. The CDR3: CATAGQGSYEQYF. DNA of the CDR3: TGTGCCACGGCCGGACAGGGCTCCTACGAGCAGTACTTC. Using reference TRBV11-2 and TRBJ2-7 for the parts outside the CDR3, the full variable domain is EAGVAQSPRYKIIEKRQSVAFWCNPISGHATLYWYQQILGQGPKLLIQFQNNGVVDDSQLPKDRFSAERLKGVDSTLKIQPAKLEDSAVYLCATAGQGSYEQYFGPGTRLTVT.

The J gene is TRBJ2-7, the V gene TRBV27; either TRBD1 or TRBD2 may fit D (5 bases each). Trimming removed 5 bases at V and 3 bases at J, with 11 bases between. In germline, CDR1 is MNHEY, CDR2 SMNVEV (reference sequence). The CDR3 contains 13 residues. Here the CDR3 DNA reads TGTGCCAGCAGTCTCGGGGACCGCTACGAGCAGTACTTC. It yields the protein CASSLGDRYEQYF.

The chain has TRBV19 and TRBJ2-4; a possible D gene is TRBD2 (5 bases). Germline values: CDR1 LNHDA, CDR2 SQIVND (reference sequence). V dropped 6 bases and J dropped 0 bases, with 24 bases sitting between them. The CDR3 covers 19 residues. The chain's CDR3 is CASSLVGIGKWEAKNIQYF. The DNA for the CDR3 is TGTGCCAGTAGCCTGGTGGGAATCGGGAAGTGGGAAGCCAAAAACATTCAGTACTTC.